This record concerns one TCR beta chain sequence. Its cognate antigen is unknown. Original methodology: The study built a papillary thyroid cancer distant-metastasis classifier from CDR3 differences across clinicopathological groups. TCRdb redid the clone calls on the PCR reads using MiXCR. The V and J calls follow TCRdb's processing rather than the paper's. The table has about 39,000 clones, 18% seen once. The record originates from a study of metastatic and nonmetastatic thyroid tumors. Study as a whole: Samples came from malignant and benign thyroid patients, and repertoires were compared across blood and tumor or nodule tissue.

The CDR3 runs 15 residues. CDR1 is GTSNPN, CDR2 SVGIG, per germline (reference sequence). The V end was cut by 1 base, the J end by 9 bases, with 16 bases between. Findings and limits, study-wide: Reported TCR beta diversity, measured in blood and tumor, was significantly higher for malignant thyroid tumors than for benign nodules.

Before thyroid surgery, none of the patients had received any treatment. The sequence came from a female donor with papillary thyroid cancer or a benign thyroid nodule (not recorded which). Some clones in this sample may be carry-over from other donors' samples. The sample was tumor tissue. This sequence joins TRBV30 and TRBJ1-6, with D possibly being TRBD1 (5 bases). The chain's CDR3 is CAWSGLLLRGSPLHF. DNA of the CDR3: TGTGCCTGGAGTGGCCTGCTTTTGAGGGGTTCACCCCTCCACTTT. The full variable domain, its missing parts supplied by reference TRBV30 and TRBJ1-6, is SQTIHQWPATLVQPVGSPLSLECTVEGTSNPNLYWYRQAAGRGLQLLFYSVGIGQISSEVPQNLSASRPQDRQFILSSKKLLLSDSGFYLCAWSGLLLRGSPLHFGNGTRLTVT.